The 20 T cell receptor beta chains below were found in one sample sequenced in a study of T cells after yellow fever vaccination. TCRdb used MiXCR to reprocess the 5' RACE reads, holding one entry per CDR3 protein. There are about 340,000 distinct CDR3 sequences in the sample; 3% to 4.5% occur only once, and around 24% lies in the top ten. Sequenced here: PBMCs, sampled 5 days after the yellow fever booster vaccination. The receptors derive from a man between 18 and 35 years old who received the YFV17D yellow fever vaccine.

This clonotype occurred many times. The CDR3 region has the DNA TGTGCCAGCACCCATGGCGGTCGCCCTGAAGCTTTCTTT. Its protein product is CASTHGGRPEAFF. The chain is built from TRBV6-6 and TRBJ1-1, with D unresolved. V was clipped by 7 bases and J by 6 bases, with 15 bases between them. CDR1 is MNHNY and CDR2 is SVGAGI in the germline V gene (reference sequence). CDR3 length: 13 residues.

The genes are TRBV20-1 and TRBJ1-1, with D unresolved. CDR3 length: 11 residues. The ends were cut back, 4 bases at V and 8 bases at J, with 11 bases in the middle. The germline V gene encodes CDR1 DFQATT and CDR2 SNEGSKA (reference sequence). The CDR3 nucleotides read TGCAGTGCTAAGGACCACCTGGAAGCTTTCTTT. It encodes CSAKDHLEAFF.

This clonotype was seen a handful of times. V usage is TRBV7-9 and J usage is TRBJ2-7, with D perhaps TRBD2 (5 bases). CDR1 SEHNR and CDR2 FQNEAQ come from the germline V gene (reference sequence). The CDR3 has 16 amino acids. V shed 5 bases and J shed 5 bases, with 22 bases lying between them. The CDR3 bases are TGTGCCAGCAGCCCAGAGGCCCGGGATGTTCGGAACGAGCAGTACTTC. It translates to CASSPEARDVRNEQYF.

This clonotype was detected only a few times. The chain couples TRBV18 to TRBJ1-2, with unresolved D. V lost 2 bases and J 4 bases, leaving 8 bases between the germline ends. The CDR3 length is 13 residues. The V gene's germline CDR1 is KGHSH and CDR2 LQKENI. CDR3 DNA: TGTGCCAGCTCACCATCCGGGATCTATGGCTACACCTTC. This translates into CASSPSGIYGYTF. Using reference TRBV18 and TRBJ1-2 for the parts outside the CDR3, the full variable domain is NAGVMQNPRHLVRRRGQEARLRCSPMKGHSHVYWYRQLPEEGLKFMVYLQKENIIDESGMPKERFSAEFPKEGPSILRIQQVVRGDSAAYFCASSPSGIYGYTFGSGTRLTVV.

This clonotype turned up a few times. The CDR3 region is CASSFGRNYGYTF. CDR3 bases: TGTGCCAGCAGTTTTGGTAGGAACTATGGCTACACCTTC. The rearrangement uses TRBV12-3 or TRBV12-4 and TRBJ1-2; D call uncertain. The CDR3 is 13 residues long. The V end was cut by 3 bases, the J end by 2 bases, with 7 bases between.

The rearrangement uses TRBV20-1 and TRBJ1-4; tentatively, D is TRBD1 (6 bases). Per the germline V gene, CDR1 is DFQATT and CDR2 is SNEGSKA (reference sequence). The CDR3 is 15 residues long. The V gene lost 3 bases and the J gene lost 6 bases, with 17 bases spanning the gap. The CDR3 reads CSARRGGGSDEKLFF. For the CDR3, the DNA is TGCAGTGCTAGGCGAGGTGGGGGCTCGGATGAAAAACTGTTTTTT.

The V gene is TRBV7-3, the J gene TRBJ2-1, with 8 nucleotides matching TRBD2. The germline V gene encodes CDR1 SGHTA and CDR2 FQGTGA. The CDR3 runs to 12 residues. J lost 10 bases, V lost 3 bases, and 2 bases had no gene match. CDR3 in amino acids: CASSFGGAEQFF. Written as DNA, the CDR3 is TGTGCCAGCAGCTTCGGGGGGGCGGAGCAGTTCTTC.

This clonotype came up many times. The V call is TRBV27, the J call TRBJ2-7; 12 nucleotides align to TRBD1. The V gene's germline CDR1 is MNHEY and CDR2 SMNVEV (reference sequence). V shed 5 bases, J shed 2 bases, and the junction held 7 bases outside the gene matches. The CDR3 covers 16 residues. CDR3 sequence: CASSAGQGALAYEQYF. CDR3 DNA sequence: TGTGCCAGCAGTGCGGGACAGGGGGCCCTCGCCTACGAGCAGTACTTC.

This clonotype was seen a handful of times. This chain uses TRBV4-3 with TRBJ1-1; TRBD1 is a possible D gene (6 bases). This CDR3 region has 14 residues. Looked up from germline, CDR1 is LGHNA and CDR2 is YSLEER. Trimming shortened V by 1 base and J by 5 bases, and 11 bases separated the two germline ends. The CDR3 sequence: CASSQGTGRTEAFF. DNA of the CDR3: TGCGCCAGCAGCCAAGGTACAGGGAGGACTGAAGCTTTCTTT.

The CDR3 is CASSLEGRSTEAFF. In DNA, the CDR3 is TGTGCCAGCAGCTTAGAGGGCAGATCCACTGAAGCTTTCTTT. The chain couples TRBV7-2 to TRBJ1-1; the D is unclear. This CDR3 has 14 amino acids. From germline, CDR1 is SGHTA and CDR2 FQGNSA. V shed 1 base and J shed 4 bases, with 10 bases lying between them.

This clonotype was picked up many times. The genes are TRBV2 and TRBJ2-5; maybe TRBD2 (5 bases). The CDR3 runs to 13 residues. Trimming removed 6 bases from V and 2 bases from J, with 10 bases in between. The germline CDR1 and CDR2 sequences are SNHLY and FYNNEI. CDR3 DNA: TGTGCCAGCAGATTAACGGGGCAAGAGACCCAGTACTTC. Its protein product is CASRLTGQETQYF.

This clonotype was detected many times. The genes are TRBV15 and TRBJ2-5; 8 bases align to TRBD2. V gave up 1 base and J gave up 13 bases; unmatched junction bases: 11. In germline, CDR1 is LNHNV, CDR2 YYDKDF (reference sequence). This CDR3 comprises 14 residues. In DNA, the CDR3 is TGTGCCACCAGCAGAGTTGCGGGGGGACCCAGCTGGTACTTC. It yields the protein CATSRVAGGPSWYF.

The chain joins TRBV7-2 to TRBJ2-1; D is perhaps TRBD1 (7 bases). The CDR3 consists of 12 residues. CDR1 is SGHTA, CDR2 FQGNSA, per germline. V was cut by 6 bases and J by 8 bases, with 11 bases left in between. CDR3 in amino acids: CASSPGGYEQFF. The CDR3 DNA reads TGTGCCAGCAGTCCAGGGGGGTATGAGCAGTTCTTC.

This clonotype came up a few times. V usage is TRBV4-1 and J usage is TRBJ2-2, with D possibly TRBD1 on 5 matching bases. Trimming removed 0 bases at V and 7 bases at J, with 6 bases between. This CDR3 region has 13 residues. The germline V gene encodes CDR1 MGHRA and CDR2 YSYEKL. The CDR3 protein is CASSQDRVGELFF. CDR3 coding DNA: TGCGCCAGCAGCCAAGACAGGGTCGGGGAGCTGTTTTTT.

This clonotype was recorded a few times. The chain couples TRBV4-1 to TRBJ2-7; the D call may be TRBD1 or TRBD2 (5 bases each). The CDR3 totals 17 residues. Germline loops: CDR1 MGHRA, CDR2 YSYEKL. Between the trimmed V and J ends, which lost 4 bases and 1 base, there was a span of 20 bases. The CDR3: CASSRIEGRDNSYEQYF. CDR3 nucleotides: TGCGCCAGCAGCCGCATAGAGGGACGGGATAATTCCTACGAGCAGTACTTC.

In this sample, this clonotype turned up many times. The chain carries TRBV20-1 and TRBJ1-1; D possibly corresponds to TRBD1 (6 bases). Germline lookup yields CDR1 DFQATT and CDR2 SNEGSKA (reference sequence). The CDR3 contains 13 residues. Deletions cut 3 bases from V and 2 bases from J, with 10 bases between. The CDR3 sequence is CSARGQINTEAFF. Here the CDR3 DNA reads TGCAGTGCTAGGGGACAAATTAACACTGAAGCTTTCTTT.

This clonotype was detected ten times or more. CDR3 in DNA: TGTGCCACCAGCGTCCTCGGGGGGGATCAGCCCCAGCATTTT. Its protein product is CATSVLGGDQPQHF. The chain joins TRBV15 to TRBJ1-5, with D perhaps TRBD1 (5 bases). This CDR3 spans 14 amino acids. CDR1 and CDR2 from the germline V gene are LNHNV and YYDKDF (reference sequence). Trimming stripped 5 bases from V and 5 bases from J, with 13 bases between.

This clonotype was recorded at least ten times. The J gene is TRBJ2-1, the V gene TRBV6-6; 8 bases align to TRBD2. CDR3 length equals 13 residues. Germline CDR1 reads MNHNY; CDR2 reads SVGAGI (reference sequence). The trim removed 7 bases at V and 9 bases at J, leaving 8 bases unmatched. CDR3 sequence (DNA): TGTGCCAGCACCCCCGGGGGGGCGGCTGAGCAGTTCTTC. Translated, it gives CASTPGGAAEQFF.

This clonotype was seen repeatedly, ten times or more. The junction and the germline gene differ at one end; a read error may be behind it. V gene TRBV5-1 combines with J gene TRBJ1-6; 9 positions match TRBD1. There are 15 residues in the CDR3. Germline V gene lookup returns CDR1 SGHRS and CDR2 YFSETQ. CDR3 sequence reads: CASSPRDRDKSPLHF. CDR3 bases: TGCGCCAGCAGCCCTCGGGACAGGGATAAATCACCCCTCCACTTT.

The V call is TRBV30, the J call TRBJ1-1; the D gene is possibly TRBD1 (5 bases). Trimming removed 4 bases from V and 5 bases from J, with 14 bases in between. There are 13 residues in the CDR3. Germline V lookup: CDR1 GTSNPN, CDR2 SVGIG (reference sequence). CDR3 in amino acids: CAWTGTWATEAFF. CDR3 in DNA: TGTGCCTGGACGGGGACCTGGGCTACTGAAGCTTTCTTT.